The 27 T cell receptor beta chains in this list originate from one sample, sequenced in a study of T-cell reconstitution after alpha-beta-depleted transplantation in children. TCRbeta library construction was performed incorporating unique molecular identifiers. TCRdb redid the calling of the PCR reads with MiXCR, one entry per CDR3 protein. The sample includes approximately 500,000 distinct CDR3 sequences, roughly 30% of them seen just once. This specimen consisted of PBMCs, obtained before TCRalphabeta/CD19-depleted stem cell transplant. The receptor source for this set is a boy less than two years old with Wiskott-Aldrich syndrome, due to receive a stem cell transplant.

The rearrangement links TRBV20-1 to TRBJ2-7, with 12 bases fitting TRBD2. Germline CDR1 and CDR2: DFQATT and SNEGSKA (reference sequence). V shed 6 bases, J shed 3 bases, and the junction held 15 bases outside the gene matches. CDR3 size: 17 residues. The DNA for the CDR3 is TGCAGTGCCTTACTGACTAGCGGGAGTTTCTGGGACTACGAGCAGTACTTC. Protein: CSALLTSGSFWDYEQYF.

This chain joins TRBV18 and TRBJ2-1; possible D gene TRBD1, 5 bases. The germline CDR1 and CDR2 sequences are KGHSH and LQKENI. The V and J ends lost 0 bases and 7 bases respectively, with 13 bases between them. The CDR3 length is 15 residues. DNA of the CDR3: TGTGCCAGCTCACCACCGCAGGGTTTGGGTAATGAGCAGTTCTTC. It encodes CASSPPQGLGNEQFF.

V and J are TRBV11-2 and TRBJ2-5, with D possibly matching TRBD1 (5 bases). Per the germline V gene, CDR1 is SGHAT and CDR2 is FQNNGV. This CDR3 has 15 amino acids. V gave up 1 base and J gave up 4 bases, with 13 bases separating them. The CDR3: CASSLASDRGETQYF. The DNA of the CDR3 is TGTGCCAGCAGCTTAGCGTCCGACAGAGGAGAGACCCAGTACTTC.

This clonotype was picked up a small number of times. The V gene is TRBV7-2, the J gene TRBJ2-1, with TRBD2 identical over 10 bases. J was trimmed by 6 bases and V by 3 bases; bases with no gene match: 5. This CDR3 is 15 amino acids long. From germline, CDR1 is SGHTA and CDR2 FQGNSA. The CDR3 here is CASSFKSGRGNEQFF. The CDR3 nucleotides are TGTGCCAGCAGCTTTAAGAGCGGGAGGGGCAATGAGCAGTTCTTC. Complete variable domain (other parts from reference TRBV7-2 and TRBJ2-1): GAGVSQSPSNKVTEKGKDVELRCDPISGHTALYWYRQSLGQGLEFLIYFQGNSAPDKSGLPSDRFSAERTGGSVSTLTIQRTQQEDSAVYLCASSFKSGRGNEQFFGPGTRLTVL.

The J gene is TRBJ2-2, the V gene TRBV14, with D perhaps TRBD2 (5 bases). CDR1 is SGHDN and CDR2 is FVKESK in the germline V gene. Deletions cut 4 bases from V and 0 bases from J, with 12 bases between. There are 16 residues in the CDR3. This chain's CDR3 is CASSPITGTNTGELFF. CDR3 sequence (DNA): TGTGCCAGCAGCCCCATTACCGGGACGAACACCGGGGAGCTGTTTTTT.

A few counts support this clonotype. CDR3: CASSYLQGQGEAFF. The CDR3 DNA is TGTGCCAGCAGTTACCTCCAAGGGCAGGGTGAAGCTTTCTTT. This sequence joins TRBV6-5 and TRBJ1-1; the D gene is possibly TRBD1 (5 bases). V lost 2 bases to trimming and J lost 7 bases, with 14 bases between them. Germline V CDR1 and CDR2: MNHEY, SVGAGI. CDR3 size: 14 residues.

The genes are TRBV10-2 and TRBJ1-1; 7 bases are shared with TRBD1. Germline V gene lookup returns CDR1 WSHSY and CDR2 SAAADI. This CDR3 spans 12 amino acids. J lost 4 bases, V lost 6 bases, and 2 bases had no gene match. Written as DNA, the CDR3 is TGCGCCAGCAGACAGGGGTCCACTGAAGCTTTCTTT. Protein product: CASRQGSTEAFF.

The rearrangement uses TRBV6-5 and TRBJ1-1, with 9 bases identical to TRBD1. The germline V gene encodes CDR1 MNHEY and CDR2 SVGAGI. The V gene end was trimmed by 4 bases and the J gene end by 5 bases; junction bases not matched to a gene: 8. This CDR3 contains 15 residues. This CDR3 reads CASSFTGTGITEAFF. In nucleotides, the CDR3 is TGTGCCAGCAGTTTTACCGGGACAGGGATTACTGAAGCTTTCTTT.

The chain combines TRBV12-3 or TRBV12-4 with TRBJ1-5; tentative D call: TRBD1 (5 bases). The CDR3 contains 13 residues. With 5 bases removed from V and 7 bases from J, the gap between germline ends came to 12 bases. CDR3 protein: CASSIQGEQPQHF. Written as DNA, the CDR3 is TGTGCCAGCAGTATCCAGGGAGAGCAGCCCCAGCATTTT.

The rearrangement joins TRBV7-9 to TRBJ2-4; 7 bases align to TRBD2. The CDR3 contains 14 residues. CDR1 and CDR2 (germline): SEHNR, FQNEAQ (reference sequence). V shed 9 bases, J shed 5 bases, and the junction held 10 bases outside the gene matches. CDR3 coding DNA: TGTGCCAGTGTCGATCGAAGCGGGGAAAACATTCAGTACTTC. This codes for CASVDRSGENIQYF.

The chain joins TRBV6-1 to TRBJ2-7, with a weak D call TRBD1 (6 bases). The CDR3 extends over 13 amino acids. With 9 bases removed from V and 3 bases from J, the gap between germline ends came to 15 bases. Germline V gene sequence: CDR1 MNHNS, CDR2 SASEGT. CDR3 sequence reads: CASATGRGYEQYF. DNA for the CDR3: TGTGCCAGTGCGACAGGAAGGGGCTACGAGCAGTACTTC.

The table lists this clonotype with a few counts. The V gene is TRBV6-2 or TRBV6-3, the J gene TRBJ2-7; 8 bases are shared with TRBD2. V dropped 9 bases and J dropped 3; count of bases not matched to a gene: 13. This CDR3 has 15 amino acids. In germline, CDR1 is MNHEY, CDR2 SVGEGT. CDR3 residues: CASREGGGRLYEQYF. In nucleotides, the CDR3 is TGTGCCAGTCGCGAGGGCGGCGGGAGGCTCTACGAGCAGTACTTC.

This clonotype turned up a few times. The chain links TRBV5-1 to TRBJ2-1, with 14 bases identical to TRBD2. The germline V gene encodes CDR1 SGHRS and CDR2 YFSETQ. The V segment lost 5 bases and the J segment 0 bases; nucleotides outside the gene matches: 10. The CDR3 length is 19 residues. CDR3 nucleotides: TGCGCCAGCAGAGGAGCCGGGACTAGCGGGAGCGTCTCCTACAATGAGCAGTTCTTC. It specifies CASRGAGTSGSVSYNEQFF. Looking up the rest from reference TRBV5-1 and TRBJ2-1 gives the full variable domain: KAGVTQTPRYLIKTRGQQVTLSCSPISGHRSVSWYQQTPGQGLQFLFEYFSETQRNKGNFPGRFSGRQFSNSRSEMNVSTLELGDSALYLCASRGAGTSGSVSYNEQFFGPGTRLTVL.

The CDR3 is CASGGSRQYF. DNA for the CDR3: TGTGCCTCAGGCGGCTCCAGGCAGTATTTT. This rearrangement joins TRBV30 to TRBJ2-3; D remains unclear. The V end was cut by 7 bases, the J end by 11 bases, with 13 bases between. CDR3 length equals 10 residues. Germline V gene lookup returns CDR1 GTSNPN and CDR2 SVGIG (reference sequence).

The chain joins TRBV7-2 to TRBJ2-1; 12 nucleotides align to TRBD2. The CDR3 spans 16 residues. CDR1 and CDR2 from the germline V gene are SGHTA and FQGNSA. V lost 5 bases and J lost 7; bases outside the gene matches: 9. The CDR3 nucleotides are TGTGCCAGCAGCGAAAGGACTAGCGGGAAGAGAAATGAGCAGTTCTTC. Its translation is CASSERTSGKRNEQFF.

The V gene is TRBV5-8, the J gene TRBJ2-7, with D tentatively TRBD2 (5 bases). CDR1 SGHTS and CDR2 YDEGEE come from the germline V gene. The V end lost 4 bases, the J end lost 6 bases, and 8 bases lay between the germline ends. This CDR3 has 11 amino acids. The CDR3 protein is CASSQGSEQYF. In DNA form, the CDR3 reads TGTGCCAGCAGCCAAGGGAGCGAGCAGTACTTC.

The chain joins TRBV28 to TRBJ2-5, with 7 nucleotides matching TRBD2. CDR1 is MDHEN, CDR2 SYDVKM, per germline. This CDR3 spans 13 amino acids. V trimming: 8 bases; J trimming: 1 base; junction bases outside the gene matches: 4. The CDR3 protein is CASQRLAQETQYF. The CDR3 coding sequence is TGTGCCAGCCAGCGACTAGCCCAAGAGACCCAGTACTTC.

This clonotype was found a few times. The rearrangement joins TRBV6-5 to TRBJ2-7; 10 bases map to TRBD1. Germline assignment: CDR1 MNHEY and CDR2 SVGAGI. V lost 0 bases to trimming and J lost 4 bases; unmatched junction nucleotides: 12. CDR3 length: 18 amino acids. DNA of the CDR3: TGTGCCAGCAGTTACTCGACACACGGACAGGGGGGGAGGTACGAGCAGTACTTC. Residues: CASSYSTHGQGGRYEQYF.

The V call is TRBV12-3 or TRBV12-4, the J call TRBJ2-6; TRBD1 aligns across 7 bases. With V trimmed by 8 bases and J by 0 bases, 10 bases remained unmatched. This CDR3 has 17 residues. The CDR3 region has the DNA TGTGCCAGCCACCGGGCAGGGGGAAGCTCTGGGGCCAACGTCCTGACTTTC. This encodes CASHRAGGSSGANVLTF.

The chain is built from TRBV12-3 or TRBV12-4 and TRBJ1-5; D is unclear. The CDR3 loop spans 14 amino acids. Trimming removed 5 bases at V and 3 bases at J, with 11 bases between. CDR3 protein: CASSPGRNNQPQHF. The CDR3 bases are TGTGCCAGCAGTCCAGGACGGAACAATCAGCCCCAGCATTTT.

This chain joins TRBV7-3 and TRBJ2-1; 10 positions match TRBD2. Germline loops: CDR1 SGHTA, CDR2 FQGTGA. V gave up 0 bases and J gave up 13 bases; unmatched junction bases: 9. The CDR3 covers 15 residues. CDR3 sequence (DNA): TGTGCCAGCAGCTTAACGCCGGCTAGCGGGAGTAAACAGTTCTTC. Protein product: CASSLTPASGSKQFF.

The CDR3 region has the DNA TGTGCCAGCAGTGGTCTAGCGGAGCAGTTCTTC. Protein product: CASSGLAEQFF. V usage is TRBV12-3 or TRBV12-4 and J usage is TRBJ2-1, with D possibly TRBD2 on 6 matching bases. Trimming stripped 5 bases from V and 10 bases from J, with 9 bases between. The CDR3 consists of 11 residues.

This sequence joins TRBV19 and TRBJ2-5; D uncertain. The CDR3 is 11 residues long. The germline gives CDR1 LNHDA, CDR2 SQIVND (reference sequence). Trimming stripped 3 bases from V and 5 bases from J, with 4 bases between. The CDR3 DNA reads TGTGCCAGTAGTATGGGGGAGACCCAGTACTTC. This sequence encodes CASSMGETQYF.

This chain links TRBV5-6 with TRBJ2-5; TRBD2 matches at 7 bases. This CDR3 region has 18 residues. The germline V gene has CDR1 SGHDT and CDR2 YYEEEE. Unmatched junction bases numbered 12, after V lost 0 bases and J lost 1 base. CDR3 loop: CASSLVRLAVSSQETQYF. The CDR3 nucleotides are TGTGCCAGCAGCTTGGTGCGGCTAGCGGTATCATCCCAAGAGACCCAGTACTTC.

The V and J genes are TRBV5-1 and TRBJ2-1, with 9 bases aligning to TRBD2. The CDR3 has 16 residues. The V segment lost 0 bases and the J segment 3 bases; nucleotides outside the gene matches: 4. Per germline, CDR1 SGHRS and CDR2 YFSETQ. The CDR3 is CASSLGVTSGYNEQFF. The CDR3 DNA sequence: TGCGCCAGCAGCTTGGGTGTGACTAGCGGCTACAATGAGCAGTTCTTC.

DNA for the CDR3: TGTGCCAGCAGCACACGTAGCGGGAGAGCAACAGATACGCAGTATTTT. Amino acids: CASSTRSGRATDTQYF. This chain links TRBV7-2 with TRBJ2-3; 9 bases agree with TRBD2. This CDR3 contains 16 residues. The V and J ends lost 5 bases and 3 bases, in that order; junction bases with no gene match: 9. The germline CDR1 and CDR2 sequences are SGHTA and FQGNSA.

The rearrangement joins TRBV5-1 to TRBJ2-3; TRBD1 might be the D (5 bases). The CDR3 runs to 15 residues. The ends were cut back, 0 bases at V and 2 bases at J, with 10 bases in the middle. From germline, CDR1 is SGHRS and CDR2 YFSETQ. The CDR3 is CASSLGQTPTDTQYF. Written as DNA, the CDR3 is TGCGCCAGCAGCTTGGGACAGACCCCCACAGATACGCAGTATTTT. Using reference TRBV5-1 and TRBJ2-3 for the parts outside the CDR3, the full variable domain is KAGVTQTPRYLIKTRGQQVTLSCSPISGHRSVSWYQQTPGQGLQFLFEYFSETQRNKGNFPGRFSGRQFSNSRSEMNVSTLELGDSALYLCASSLGQTPTDTQYFGPGTRLTVL.